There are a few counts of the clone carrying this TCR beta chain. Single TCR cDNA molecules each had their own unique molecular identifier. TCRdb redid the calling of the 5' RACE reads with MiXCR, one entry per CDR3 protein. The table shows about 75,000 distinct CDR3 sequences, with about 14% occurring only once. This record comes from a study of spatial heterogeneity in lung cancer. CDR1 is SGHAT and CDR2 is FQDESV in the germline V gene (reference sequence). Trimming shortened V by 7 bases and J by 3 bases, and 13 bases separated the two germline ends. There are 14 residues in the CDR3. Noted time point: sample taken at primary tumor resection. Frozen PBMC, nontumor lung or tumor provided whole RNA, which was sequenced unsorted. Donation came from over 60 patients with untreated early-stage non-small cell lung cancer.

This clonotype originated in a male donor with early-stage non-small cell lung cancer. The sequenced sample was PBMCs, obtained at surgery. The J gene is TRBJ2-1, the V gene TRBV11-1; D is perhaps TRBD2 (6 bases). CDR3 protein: CASNPRGYYNEQFF. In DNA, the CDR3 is TGTGCCAGCAACCCGCGGGGCTACTACAATGAGCAGTTCTTC. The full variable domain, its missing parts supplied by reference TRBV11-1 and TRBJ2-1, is EAEVAQSPRYKITEKSQAVAFWCDPISGHATLYWYRQILGQGPELLVQFQDESVVDDSQLPKDRFSAERLKGVDSTLKIQPAELGDSAMYLCASNPRGYYNEQFFGPGTRLTVL.